This T cell receptor beta chain was sequenced for a study of shared clonotypes between healthy human individuals. Naive CD8 cells were CD45RO-negative, positively selected for CCR7, excluding terminally differentiated effector memory CD45RA+ cells. Every donor, a Caucasian adult, lived in Nashville, Tennessee. Each subset's genomic DNA was split evenly across several immunoSEQ plates. Replicate PCRs for sorted subsets used approximately 220 ng DNA; this equaled about 30,000 T cell genomes. The data were produced by immunoSEQ multiplex PCR, yet TCRdb's version contains in-frame clones alone and is incomplete. The sample records millions of clones, about 95% being singletons. Trimming took off 10 bases at V and 8 bases at J, with 17 bases between the two ends. Germline V gives CDR1 SNHLY, CDR2 FYNNEI. The length of the CDR3 is 12 residues.

Sequenced material: naive CD8+ T cells sorted from blood. The receptor was isolated from a man aged 18 to 29 in good health. The V gene is TRBV2, the J gene TRBJ1-2, with a tentative D call TRBD1 (5 bases). CDR3 nucleotide sequence: TGTGCCAACCACTGGTCGGGGGAGGGCTACACCTTC. Protein sequence: CANHWSGEGYTF.